This is a list of T cell receptor beta chains from one sample in a study of T cells in Graves' hyperthyroidism and ophthalmopathy. TCRdb reprocessed the multiplex PCR reads via MiXCR and lists one record per CDR3 protein. Of roughly 240,000 distinct CDR3 sequences detected, approximately 16% appear once; the ten largest clones hold around 30%. Sequenced sample: blood. The receptors were gathered from a woman aged 18-29 years with Graves' ophthalmopathy. CDR3s include the opening cysteine and the closing phenylalanine or tryptophan. D genes are given only for firm matches. The listing skips clone size in some rows; elsewhere it reads once, few, many or a size class.

len	d_gene	abundance	j_gene	v_gene	CDR3aa	CDR3nt
16	.	many	TRBJ2-3	TRBV6-2/TRBV6-3	CASRLGQSVRTDTQYF	TGTGCCAGCAGGTTGGGACAATCCGTCAGAACAGATACGCAGTATTTT
17	.	.	TRBJ2-6	TRBV18	CASSPNGLNSGANVLTF	TGTGCCAGCTCACCGAACGGACTGAACTCTGGGGCCAACGTCCTGACTTTC
11	.	many	TRBJ2-7	TRBV20-1	CSAGVFYEQYF	TGCAGTGCTGGGGTTTTCTACGAGCAGTACTTC
12	.	many	TRBJ2-5	TRBV20-1	CSAKTGVETQYF	TGCAGTGCTAAGACGGGAGTTGAGACCCAGTACTTC
13	.	many	TRBJ2-7	TRBV6-1	CASSRDFSEEQYF	TGTGCCAGCAGTCGGGACTTTAGCGAGGAGCAGTACTTC
13	.	.	TRBJ2-1	TRBV11-2	CASSRGFYNEQFF	TGTGCCAGCAGCCGAGGCTTTTACAATGAGCAGTTCTTC
15	TRBD2	many	TRBJ2-7	TRBV20-1	CSATKVGTSGYEQYF	TGCAGTGCGACCAAGGTCGGGACTAGCGGTTACGAGCAGTACTTC
17	.	many	TRBJ1-3	TRBV9	CASSVHSWGQSGNTIYF	TGTGCCAGCAGCGTTCACTCCTGGGGGCAGTCTGGAAACACCATATATTTT
12	TRBD1	many	TRBJ2-1	TRBV3-1	CASSRDSNEQFF	TGTGCCAGCAGCCGGGACAGCAATGAGCAGTTCTTC
15	TRBD2	.	TRBJ2-7	TRBV19	CASQGTSGTAYEQYF	TGTGCCAGTCAGGGGACTAGCGGGACCGCCTACGAGCAGTACTTC
14	.	many	TRBJ1-5	TRBV20-1	CSATTGLGNQPQHF	TGCAGTGCAACAACAGGGCTCGGTAATCAGCCCCAGCATTTT
11	.	few	TRBJ2-1	TRBV7-6	CAPPGHNEQFF	TGTGCCCCCCCGGGCCACAATGAGCAGTTCTTC
16	TRBD2	many	TRBJ2-5	TRBV11-2	CASRPWASGGQETQYF	TGTGCCAGCAGGCCCTGGGCTAGCGGGGGCCAAGAGACCCAGTACTTC
13	.	many	TRBJ2-7	TRBV20-1	CSARALLGYEQYF	TGCAGTGCTAGAGCCCTACTAGGCTACGAGCAGTACTTC
18	TRBD2	many	TRBJ2-1	TRBV19	CASSILTGLAGGPHEQFF	TGTGCCAGTAGTATTTTAACGGGACTAGCGGGGGGGCCTCATGAGCAGTTCTTC
18	TRBD2	many	TRBJ2-2	TRBV12-3/TRBV12-4	CASSPPTSGSGITGELFF	TGTGCCAGCAGTCCTCCGACTAGCGGGAGTGGTATCACCGGGGAGCTGTTTTTT
15	.	few	TRBJ2-3	TRBV19	CASSILGAFTDTQYF	TGTGCCAGTAGTATACTAGGGGCCTTCACAGATACGCAGTATTTT
15	TRBD1	many	TRBJ1-6	TRBV9	CASSVGRTGGSPLHF	TGTGCCAGCAGCGTGGGACGGACAGGGGGTTCACCCCTCCACTTT
16	.	.	TRBJ2-1	TRBV11-2	CASSRGRASSYNEQFF	TGTGCCAGCAGCCGCGGGCGGGCTTCCTCCTACAATGAGCAGTTCTTC
15	TRBD1	many	TRBJ2-7	TRBV6-2/TRBV6-3	CASSSTRGKVYEQYF	TGTGCCAGCAGTTCTACCAGGGGGAAGGTTTACGAGCAGTACTTC
15	.	.	TRBJ2-1	TRBV2	CASTIDYTPDNEQFF	TGTGCCAGCACCATTGACTACACACCAGACAATGAGCAGTTCTTC
14	TRBD1	many	TRBJ1-6	TRBV6-1	CASSRDRPLSPLHF	TGTGCCAGCAGTCGGGACAGACCACTTTCACCCCTCCACTTT
13	TRBD1	.	TRBJ2-7	TRBV5-8	CATNSGTEAEQYF	TGTGCCACAAACTCCGGGACAGAGGCCGAGCAGTACTTC